These 17 T cell receptor beta chains were all obtained from the same sample, sequenced in a study of identical twins. MiXCR was run by TCRdb on the 5' RACE reads, yielding one entry per CDR3 protein. The sample lists about 520,000 distinct CDR3 sequences, roughly a fifth seen once, with around 0.9% in the top ten. This sample was also put to use in a study of T cells expressing NK-cell markers.

The source material was CD4+ T cells sorted from blood. The receptors come from a woman aged 18 to 35 in good health.

The chain links TRBV5-6 to TRBJ2-1, with 14 bases matching TRBD2. This CDR3 comprises 15 residues. The V gene end was trimmed by 4 bases and the J gene end by 9 bases; junction bases not matched to a gene: 6. Germline V lookup: CDR1 SGHDT, CDR2 YYEEEE. CDR3 loop: CASSRTSGRPSEQFF. CDR3 DNA sequence: TGTGCCAGCAGCCGGACTAGCGGGAGGCCCAGTGAGCAGTTCTTC. Full variable domain (missing parts from reference TRBV5-6 and TRBJ2-1): DAGVTQSPTHLIKTRGQQVTLRCSPKSGHDTVSWYQQALGQGPQFIFQYYEEEERQRGNFPDRFSGHQFPNYSSELNVNALLLGDSALYLCASSRTSGRPSEQFFGPGTRLTVL.

This clonotype was observed a few times. The V gene is TRBV5-5, the J gene TRBJ2-4; D is perhaps TRBD2 (7 bases). Trimming shortened V by 3 bases and J by 3 bases, and 19 bases separated the two germline ends. This CDR3 has 17 amino acids. The germline V gene has CDR1 SGHKS and CDR2 YYEKEE (reference sequence). CDR3 loop: CASSSHGGPLGKNIQYF. CDR3 DNA sequence: TGTGCCAGCAGCTCGCACGGGGGGCCTTTAGGCAAAAACATTCAGTACTTC.

This CDR3 is CASSLGVRSPLHF. The CDR3 DNA follows: TGTGCCAGCAGCTTAGGCGTACGTTCACCCCTCCACTTT. This rearrangement joins TRBV11-2 to TRBJ1-6; D gene ambiguous. CDR3 size: 13 residues. Trimming removed 1 base from V and 9 bases from J, with 7 bases in between. CDR1 and CDR2 (germline): SGHAT, FQNNGV.

The chain recombines TRBV21-1 with TRBJ2-5; TRBD1 is taken as the D call from the table, unchecked against the DNA. TRBV21-1 is classified as a pseudogene. There are 13 residues in the CDR3. CDR3 sequence (DNA): TGTGCCAGCTGTCAGGACCCCCGGGAGACCCAGTACTTC. Translation gives CASCQDPRETQYF.

This chain joins TRBV29-1 and TRBJ2-2; no definite D call. Germline V CDR1 and CDR2: SQVTM, ANQGSEA. Between the trimmed V and J ends, which lost 8 bases and 0 bases, there was a span of 13 bases. The CDR3 totals 14 residues. CDR3 DNA sequence: TGCAGCTGCCGACTGCCCGCGAACACCGGGGAGCTGTTTTTT. Protein product: CSCRLPANTGELFF.

The V gene is TRBV7-6, the J gene TRBJ2-1, with 13 bases that match TRBD2. Per germline, CDR1 SGHVS and CDR2 FNYEAQ. With 2 bases clipped from V and 3 bases from J, the junction kept 7 bases outside the gene matches. The CDR3 is 18 amino acids. CDR3 sequence: CASSLLGTSGTIYNEQFF. CDR3 sequence (DNA): TGTGCCAGCAGCTTACTTGGGACTAGCGGGACGATCTACAATGAGCAGTTCTTC.

There are a few counts of this clonotype. The V gene is TRBV20-1, the J gene TRBJ2-6, with no clear D. V lost 0 bases to trimming and J lost 2 bases, with 8 bases between them. From germline, CDR1 is DFQATT and CDR2 SNEGSKA (reference sequence). This CDR3 region has 15 residues. CDR3 bases: TGCAGTGCTAGAGATGGAAGCACTGGGGCCAACGTCCTGACTTTC. It codes for CSARDGSTGANVLTF.

The sample holds many counts of this clonotype. V usage is TRBV20-1 and J usage is TRBJ1-1; D call uncertain. Germline V gene data show CDR1 as DFQATT and CDR2 as SNEGSKA (reference sequence). V lost 6 bases to trimming and J lost 0 bases, with 8 bases between them. This CDR3 has 12 residues. This CDR3 reads CSAGQVNTEAFF. In DNA form, the CDR3 reads TGCAGTGCCGGGCAGGTGAACACTGAAGCTTTCTTT.

In its sample, this clonotype was seen many times. The chain links TRBV11-2 to TRBJ2-3; 12 bases map to TRBD2. CDR1 and CDR2 from the germline V gene are SGHAT and FQNNGV. Trimming removed 5 bases from V and 3 bases from J; junction bases left unmatched: 6. The CDR3 length is 16 residues. DNA of the CDR3: TGTGCCAGCAGCCCACGACTAGCGGGAGAGACAGATACGCAGTATTTT. The encoded protein is CASSPRLAGETDTQYF.

This rearrangement joins TRBV18 to TRBJ2-1; 7 bases agree with TRBD2. CDR3 length equals 16 residues. The germline V gene encodes CDR1 KGHSH and CDR2 LQKENI. V lost 6 bases and J lost 7; bases outside the gene matches: 15. The CDR3 DNA reads as TGTGCCAGCTCGGCGACGACTAGCTCCCGAGGGAATGAGCAGTTCTTC. Translating gives CASSATTSSRGNEQFF. Combining the CDR3 with reference TRBV18 and TRBJ2-1 gives the whole variable domain NAGVMQNPRHLVRRRGQEARLRCSPMKGHSHVYWYRQLPEEGLKFMVYLQKENIIDESGMPKERFSAEFPKEGPSILRIQQVVRGDSAAYFCASSATTSSRGNEQFFGPGTRLTVL.

This clonotype was observed a few times. J is TRBJ1-4 and V is TRBV5-1; D ambiguous. Between the trimmed V and J ends, which lost 0 bases and 8 bases, there was a span of 5 bases. The CDR3 has 12 residues. Germline V gene data show CDR1 as SGHRS and CDR2 as YFSETQ. Here the CDR3 reads CASSLDSEKLFF. CDR3 DNA sequence: TGCGCCAGCAGCTTGGACAGCGAAAAACTGTTTTTT.

The chain joins TRBV7-2 to TRBJ1-6; D is uncertain. The CDR3 covers 13 residues. V lost 5 bases, J lost 7 bases, and 9 bases lay in between. Germline CDR1 is SGHTA and CDR2 is FQGNSA. This chain's CDR3 is CASSQIGNSPLHF. CDR3 DNA: TGTGCCAGCAGCCAGATCGGGAATTCACCCCTCCACTTT.

The genes are TRBV5-1 and TRBJ1-1, with D possibly being TRBD1 (5 bases). CDR3 size: 14 residues. In germline, CDR1 is SGHRS, CDR2 YFSETQ. The V gene lost 4 bases and the J gene lost 8 bases, with 18 bases spanning the gap. In DNA, the CDR3 is TGCGCCAGCAGCCAGACAGAGGCAGGCCAGGAAGCTTTCTTT. This translates into CASSQTEAGQEAFF.

The J gene is TRBJ1-2, the V gene TRBV7-9, with TRBD1 matching over 7 bases. Trimming took 2 bases from V and 7 from J; bases not matched to a gene: 10. CDR3 length equals 15 residues. CDR1 is SEHNR, CDR2 FQNEAQ, per germline (reference sequence). This CDR3 reads CASSLIGGQDFGYTF. The CDR3 coding sequence is TGTGCCAGCAGCTTAATAGGCGGACAGGACTTTGGCTACACCTTC. Combining the CDR3 with reference TRBV7-9 and TRBJ1-2 gives the whole variable domain DTGVSQNPRHKITKRGQNVTFRCDPISEHNRLYWYRQTLGQGPEFLTYFQNEAQLEKSRLLSDRFSAERPKGSFSTLEIQRTEQGDSAMYLCASSLIGGQDFGYTFGSGTRLTVV.

The V call is TRBV7-9, the J call TRBJ1-3; D is undetermined. Trimming removed 8 bases from V and 6 bases from J, with 8 bases in between. Germline assignment: CDR1 SEHNR and CDR2 FQNEAQ (reference sequence). The CDR3 contains 11 residues. CDR3 sequence reads: CASAFVNTIYF. The CDR3 nucleotides are TGTGCCAGCGCTTTTGTAAACACCATATATTTT.

The V gene is TRBV3-1, the J gene TRBJ2-5, with 7 bases identical to TRBD2. The CDR3 has 13 amino acids. V was clipped by 5 bases and J by 7 bases; unmatched bases: 7. Germline loops: CDR1 LGHDT, CDR2 YNNKEL (reference sequence). In DNA form, the CDR3 reads TGTGCCAGCAGCTTTGGACTAGAGGGGACCCAGTACTTC. Amino acids: CASSFGLEGTQYF.

The table lists this clonotype with a few counts. This sequence joins TRBV30 and TRBJ1-2, with D possibly matching TRBD1 (6 bases). V gave up 2 bases and J gave up 1 base, with 11 bases separating them. CDR1 is GTSNPN and CDR2 is SVGIG in the germline V gene (reference sequence). This CDR3 is 14 amino acids long. CDR3 bases: TGTGCCTGGAGTCTGACAGGATATAACTATGGCTACACCTTC. Protein sequence: CAWSLTGYNYGYTF.